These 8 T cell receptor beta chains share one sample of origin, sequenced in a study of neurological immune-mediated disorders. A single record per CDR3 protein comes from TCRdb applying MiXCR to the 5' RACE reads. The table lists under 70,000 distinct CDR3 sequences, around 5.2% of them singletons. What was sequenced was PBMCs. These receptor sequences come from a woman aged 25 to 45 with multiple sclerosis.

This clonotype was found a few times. The CDR3 DNA sequence: TGCGCCAGCAGCTTGGGTGGGGCGGCCACTGAAGCTTTCTTT. It translates to CASSLGGAATEAFF. This chain uses TRBV5-1 with TRBJ1-1; a weak D match, TRBD1 (5 bases). Per germline, CDR1 SGHRS and CDR2 YFSETQ. V was clipped by 0 bases and J by 4 bases, with 10 bases between them. The CDR3 is 14 residues long.

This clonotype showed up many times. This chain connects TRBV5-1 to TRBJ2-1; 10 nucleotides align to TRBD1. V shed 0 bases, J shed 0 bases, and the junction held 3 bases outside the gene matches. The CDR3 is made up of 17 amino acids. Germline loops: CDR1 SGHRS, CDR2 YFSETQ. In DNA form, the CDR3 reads TGCGCCAGCAGCTTGGAAGGACAGGGGGGCTCCTACAATGAGCAGTTCTTC. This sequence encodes CASSLEGQGGSYNEQFF.

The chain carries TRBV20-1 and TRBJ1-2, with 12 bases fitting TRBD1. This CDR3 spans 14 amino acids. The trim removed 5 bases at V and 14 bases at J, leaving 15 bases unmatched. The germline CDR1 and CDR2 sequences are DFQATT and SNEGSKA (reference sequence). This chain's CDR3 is CSAGLGQGAGGQTF. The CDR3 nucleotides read TGCAGTGCTGGCCTGGGACAGGGGGCGGGTGGCCAAACCTTC.

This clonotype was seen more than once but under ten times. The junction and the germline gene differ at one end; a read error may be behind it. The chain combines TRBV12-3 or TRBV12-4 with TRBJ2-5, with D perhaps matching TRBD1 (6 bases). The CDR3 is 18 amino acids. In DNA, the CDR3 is TGTGCCAGCAGTTTATTGTCAAGGGGGAACTCCAACCAAGAGACCAAGTACTTC. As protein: CASSLLSRGNSNQETKYF.

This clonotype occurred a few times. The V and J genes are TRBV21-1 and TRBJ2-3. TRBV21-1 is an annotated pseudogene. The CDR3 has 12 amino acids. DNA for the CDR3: TGTGCCAGCAGCACCTCCAAAGATACGCAGTATTTT. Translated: CASSTSKDTQYF.

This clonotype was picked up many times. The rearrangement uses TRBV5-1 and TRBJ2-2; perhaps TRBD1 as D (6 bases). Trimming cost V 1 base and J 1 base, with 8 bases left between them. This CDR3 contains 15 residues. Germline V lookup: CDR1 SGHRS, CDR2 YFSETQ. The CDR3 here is CASSLSQGNTGELFF. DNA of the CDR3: TGCGCCAGCAGCTTGTCACAGGGGAACACCGGGGAGCTGTTTTTT. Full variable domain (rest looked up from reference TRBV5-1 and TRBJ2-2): KAGVTQTPRYLIKTRGQQVTLSCSPISGHRSVSWYQQTPGQGLQFLFEYFSETQRNKGNFPGRFSGRQFSNSRSEMNVSTLELGDSALYLCASSLSQGNTGELFFGEGSRLTVL.

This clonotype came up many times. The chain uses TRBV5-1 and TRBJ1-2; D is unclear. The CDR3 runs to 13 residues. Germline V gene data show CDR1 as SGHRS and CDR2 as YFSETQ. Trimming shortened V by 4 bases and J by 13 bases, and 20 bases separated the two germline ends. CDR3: CASSLVGICCSTF. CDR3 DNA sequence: TGCGCCAGCAGCCTTGTCGGAATCTGCTGTAGCACCTTC.

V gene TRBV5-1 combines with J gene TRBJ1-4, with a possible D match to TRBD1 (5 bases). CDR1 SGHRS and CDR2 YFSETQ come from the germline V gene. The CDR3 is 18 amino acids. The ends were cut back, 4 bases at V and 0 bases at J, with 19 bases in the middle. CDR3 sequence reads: CASSPHQGGITTNEKLFF. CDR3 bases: TGCGCCAGCAGCCCGCATCAGGGTGGGATAACAACTAATGAAAAACTGTTTTTT. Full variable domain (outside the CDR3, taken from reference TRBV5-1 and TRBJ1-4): KAGVTQTPRYLIKTRGQQVTLSCSPISGHRSVSWYQQTPGQGLQFLFEYFSETQRNKGNFPGRFSGRQFSNSRSEMNVSTLELGDSALYLCASSPHQGGITTNEKLFFGSGTQLSVL.